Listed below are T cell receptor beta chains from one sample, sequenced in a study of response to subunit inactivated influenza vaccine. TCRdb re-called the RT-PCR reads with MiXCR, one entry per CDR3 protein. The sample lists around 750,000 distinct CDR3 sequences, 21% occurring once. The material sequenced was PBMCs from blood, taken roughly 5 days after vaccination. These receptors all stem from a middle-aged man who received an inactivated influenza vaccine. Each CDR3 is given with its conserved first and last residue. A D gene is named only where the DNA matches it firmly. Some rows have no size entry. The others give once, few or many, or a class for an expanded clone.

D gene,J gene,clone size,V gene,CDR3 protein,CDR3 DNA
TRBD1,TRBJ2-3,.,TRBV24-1,CATSDGGQGPDTQYF,TGTGCCACCAGTGATGGGGGACAGGGCCCAGATACGCAGTATTTT
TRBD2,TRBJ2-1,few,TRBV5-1,CASRSSGGAVNEQFF,TGCGCCAGCAGGTCAAGCGGGGGGGCGGTGAATGAGCAGTTCTTC
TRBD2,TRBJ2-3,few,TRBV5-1,CASSPGLADSTDTQYF,TGCGCCAGCAGCCCCGGACTAGCGGATAGCACAGATACGCAGTATTTT
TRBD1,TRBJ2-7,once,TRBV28,CASRSPPGGSYEQYF,TGTGCCAGCAGGTCCCCCCCAGGGGGCTCCTACGAGCAGTACTTC
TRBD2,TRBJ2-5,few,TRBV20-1,CSARTSGRGETQYF,TGCAGTGCTAGGACTAGCGGGAGGGGGGAGACCCAGTACTTC
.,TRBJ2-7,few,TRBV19,CASSLMGTTYEQYF,TGTGCCAGTAGCCTCATGGGCACTACCTACGAGCAGTACTTC
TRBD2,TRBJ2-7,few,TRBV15,CATSTRTSGGEQYF,TGTGCCACCAGCACCCGGACTAGTGGCGGCGAGCAGTACTTC
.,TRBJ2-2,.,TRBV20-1,CSATGINTGELFF,TGCAGTGCCACGGGGATTAACACCGGGGAGCTGTTTTTT
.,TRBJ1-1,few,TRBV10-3,CAISEGGENTEAFF,TGTGCCATCAGTGAGGGGGGAGAGAACACTGAAGCTTTCTTT
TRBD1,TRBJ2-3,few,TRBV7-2,CASSFGTGDVRQYF,TGTGCCAGCAGCTTCGGGACAGGGGATGTTAGGCAGTATTTT
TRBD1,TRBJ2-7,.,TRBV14,CASSHGQARYEQYF,TGTGCCAGCAGCCACGGACAGGCGCGCTACGAGCAGTACTTC
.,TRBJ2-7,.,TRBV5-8,CASNLGGRAYEQYF,TGTGCCAGCAACCTCGGGGGCAGGGCCTACGAGCAGTACTTC
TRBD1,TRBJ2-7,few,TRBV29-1,CSVDWDAKQGSYEQYF,TGCAGCGTGGACTGGGATGCAAAACAGGGGTCCTACGAGCAGTACTTC
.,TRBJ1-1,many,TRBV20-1,CSARVDWDTEAFF,TGCAGTGCTAGAGTAGATTGGGACACTGAAGCTTTCTTT
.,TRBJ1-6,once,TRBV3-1,CASSQDIAWSPLHF,TGTGCCAGCAGCCAAGACATTGCTTGGTCACCCCTCCACTTT